The clone carrying this T cell receptor (beta chain) has just a few counts. RNA transcripts gave rise to amplified TCR beta CDR3 regions. The TCR CDR3 first-round RT-PCR relied on the HTBI primer set. TCRdb used MiXCR to reprocess the multiplex PCR reads, holding one entry per CDR3 protein. The table lists 550,000 to 650,000 distinct CDR3 sequences, over 11% of them singletons, with almost 6% in the top ten. This sample was included in a study of T cells in Graves' hyperthyroidism and ophthalmopathy. Clinical symptoms, serum thyroxine and TRAb, thyroid ultrasound and orbital computed tomography were used for the diagnoses. The V gene's germline CDR1 is SQVTM and CDR2 ANQGSEA. Trimming pared 4 bases from V and 2 bases from J, leaving 12 bases between. This CDR3 has 13 residues.

The chain is built from TRBV29-1 and TRBJ2-7, with D possibly matching TRBD2 (5 bases). This TCR came from a woman under 40 with Graves' hyperthyroidism that later progressed to Graves' ophthalmopathy. Sequencing was done on a sample of blood. The CDR3 sequence: CSVGASGTYEQYF. The DNA for the CDR3 is TGCAGCGTTGGAGCGTCGGGGACCTACGAGCAGTACTTC.